A single sample is the source of the 28 T cell receptor beta chains below, sequenced in a study of OX40 agonist ivuxolimab in advanced cancers. Libraries were prepared by immunoSEQ multiplex PCR; TCRdb keeps only in-frame clonotypes and omits some of them. The sample has about 22,000 clones, around four fifths seen once. This specimen was CD4+ or CD8+ T cells sorted from blood, taken in a trial of the OX40 agonist ivuxolimab. These receptors all stem from an adult with an advanced solid tumor such as melanoma, head and neck, liver or kidney cancer.

V is TRBV6-6 and J is TRBJ2-7; D is possibly TRBD1 or TRBD2 (6 bases each). The CDR3 runs 14 residues. CDR1 MNHNY and CDR2 SVGAGI come from the germline V gene (reference sequence). Trimming shortened V by 0 bases and J by 3 bases, and 9 bases separated the two germline ends. The CDR3 reads CASSYSRGLYEQYF. The CDR3 region has the DNA TGTGCCAGCAGTTACTCACGGGGGCTCTACGAGCAGTACTTC.

This clone was observed once. The V and J genes are TRBV11-2 and TRBJ2-3, with D maybe TRBD1 (5 bases). The V end was cut by 7 bases, the J end by 3 bases, with 23 bases between. The germline V gene encodes CDR1 SGHAT and CDR2 FQNNGV. The CDR3 sequence is 17 residues long. CDR3 loop: CASIHSEFLQGTDTQYF. In DNA, the CDR3 is TGTGCCAGCATCCATTCCGAGTTTTTGCAGGGTACAGATACGCAGTATTTT.

V gene TRBV4-1 combines with J gene TRBJ1-5; tentatively, D is TRBD1 (5 bases). V lost 1 base to trimming and J lost 7 bases, with 14 bases between them. Germline CDR1 reads MGHRA; CDR2 reads YSYEKL. CDR3 size: 15 residues. CDR3 nucleotides: TGCGCCAGCAGCCAAGGGGAGGGGTTCAGGCAGCCCCAGCATTTT. It codes for CASSQGEGFRQPQHF.

The V call is TRBV9, the J call TRBJ2-5; 10 bases fit TRBD2. J gave up 1 base and V 3 bases, and 6 bases lay outside the gene matches. CDR1 SGDLS and CDR2 YYNGEE come from the germline V gene. The CDR3 consists of 16 residues. This chain's CDR3 is CASSEEVAGGQETQYF. The CDR3 DNA reads as TGTGCCAGCAGCGAGGAGGTAGCGGGGGGCCAAGAGACCCAGTACTTC.

The rearrangement uses TRBV28 and TRBJ1-1; D is undetermined. Looked up from germline, CDR1 is MDHEN and CDR2 is SYDVKM. This CDR3 is 13 amino acids long. The V end was cut by 2 bases, the J end by 0 bases, with 4 bases between. The CDR3 sequence: CASSLRMNTEAFF. CDR3 in DNA: TGTGCCAGCAGTTTAAGGATGAACACTGAAGCTTTCTTT.

This clone showed up just once. This chain joins TRBV7-9 and TRBJ1-1; no reliable D call. This CDR3 comprises 15 residues. Germline V lookup: CDR1 SEHNR, CDR2 FQNEAQ (reference sequence). V was trimmed by 8 bases and J by 1 base, leaving 17 bases between them. The CDR3 spells CASHLLERANTEAFF. The CDR3 nucleotides are TGTGCCAGCCATCTCCTAGAGCGGGCGAACACTGAAGCTTTCTTT.

The chain joins TRBV5-1 to TRBJ1-1; a weak D match, TRBD1 (6 bases). V was pared by 7 bases and J by 7 bases, with 17 bases between. The CDR3 has 13 amino acids. CDR1 and CDR2 from the germline V gene are SGHRS and YFSETQ. Here the CDR3 reads CASRDTLRGEAFF. The CDR3 DNA reads as TGCGCCAGCCGGGACACCCTTCGGGGTGAAGCTTTCTTT.

This rearrangement joins TRBV5-1 to TRBJ2-5, with 12 bases aligning to TRBD2. Trimming took 4 bases from V and 4 from J; bases not matched to a gene: 5. Looked up from germline, CDR1 is SGHRS and CDR2 is YFSETQ. The CDR3 length is 15 residues. CDR3 sequence (DNA): TGCGCCAGCAGCCCCCTAGCGGGGGGGGGAGAGACCCAGTACTTC. Translated, it gives CASSPLAGGGETQYF.

The chain couples TRBV27 to TRBJ2-5; D tentatively fits TRBD1 or TRBD2 (7 bases each). The CDR3 contains 14 residues. Trimming shortened V by 5 bases and J by 4 bases, and 14 bases separated the two germline ends. CDR1 is MNHEY, CDR2 SMNVEV, per germline (reference sequence). The CDR3 protein is CASSGARGGETQYF. The CDR3, as DNA: TGTGCCAGCAGTGGCGCCAGGGGGGGAGAGACCCAGTACTTC.

The chain joins TRBV7-3 to TRBJ1-1, with D perhaps TRBD1 (6 bases). The length of the CDR3 is 18 residues. With 0 bases removed from V and 1 base from J, the gap between germline ends came to 18 bases. Germline CDR1 reads SGHTA; CDR2 reads FQGTGA. This CDR3 is CASSLTPQWTVTNTEAFF. Written as DNA, the CDR3 is TGTGCCAGCAGCTTAACCCCGCAGTGGACAGTTACGAACACTGAAGCTTTCTTT.

Here the CDR3 reads CASNPGTTFQYEQYF. The CDR3 DNA reads as TGTGCCAGCAACCCCGGGACCACCTTCCAATACGAGCAGTACTTC. The chain carries TRBV7-8 and TRBJ2-7; tentatively, D is TRBD1 or TRBD2 (5 bases each). Trimming cost V 7 bases and J 4 bases, with 20 bases left between them. The CDR3 contains 15 residues. Germline CDR1 SGHVS, CDR2 FQNEAQ.

The chain links TRBV7-6 to TRBJ1-5; TRBD1 matches 7 bases. J lost 11 bases, V lost 6 bases, and 4 bases had no gene match. Germline CDR1 is SGHVS and CDR2 is FNYEAQ. The CDR3 loop spans 11 amino acids. As DNA, the CDR3 is TGTGCCAGCAGTTCCGGACAGGCCCAGCATTTT. Amino acid sequence: CASSSGQAQHF.

V gene TRBV7-2 combines with J gene TRBJ2-7; 8 bases are shared with TRBD2. The CDR3 spans 13 residues. The junction had 7 bases not matched to a gene; V was cut back by 5 bases and J by 7 bases. Germline V gene lookup returns CDR1 SGHTA and CDR2 FQGNSA. The CDR3 sequence: CASSRLASREQYF. CDR3 nucleotides: TGTGCCAGCAGCCGACTAGCGTCGAGGGAGCAGTACTTC.

The genes are TRBV25-1 and TRBJ1-1; the match to TRBD1 covers 7 bases. The CDR3 length is 15 residues. CDR1 and CDR2 (germline): MGHDK, SYGVNS. J lost 0 bases, V lost 3 bases, and 4 bases had no gene match. The CDR3 sequence is CASSEEGQLNTEAFF. CDR3 DNA: TGTGCCAGCAGTGAGGAGGGACAGCTGAACACTGAAGCTTTCTTT.

The chain joins TRBV11-2 to TRBJ2-3, with TRBD2 matching 8 bases. Trimming at V came to 1 base and at J to 6 bases, leaving 15 bases not matched to a gene. The CDR3 contains 18 residues. Germline CDR1 and CDR2: SGHAT and FQNNGV. CDR3: CASSLVSFGSGSADTQYF. The CDR3 nucleotides are TGTGCCAGCAGCTTAGTTAGCTTTGGGAGCGGGAGTGCTGATACGCAGTATTTT.

The V gene is TRBV6-4, the J gene TRBJ2-1; the D gene could be TRBD1 or TRBD2 (5 bases each). The CDR3 spans 14 residues. CDR1 MRHNA and CDR2 SNTAGT come from the germline V gene. V lost 3 bases and J lost 6, with 12 bases in between. The DNA for the CDR3 is TGTGCCAGCAGTGAAGGCAGGGAGATCAATGAGCAGTTCTTC. Amino acid sequence: CASSEGREINEQFF.

The chain carries TRBV6-1 and TRBJ2-2, with D uncertain. This CDR3 has 16 residues. Germline V gene lookup returns CDR1 MNHNS and CDR2 SASEGT. The germline V and J ends were trimmed by 0 bases and 4 bases, with 12 bases remaining between them. CDR3 sequence (DNA): TGTGCCAGCAGTGAAGCGCTTCTCAGAGCCACCGGGGAGCTGTTTTTT. This codes for CASSEALLRATGELFF.

The chain is built from TRBV2 and TRBJ2-1, with 9 bases fitting TRBD1. This CDR3 comprises 16 residues. Germline-derived CDR1 and CDR2 are SNHLY and FYNNEI. V shed 5 bases and J 4 bases; nucleotides not matched to a gene: 9. This chain's CDR3 is CASSPRDREYYNEQFF. In nucleotides, the CDR3 is TGTGCCAGCAGTCCCCGGGACAGGGAGTATTACAATGAGCAGTTCTTC.

The chain joins TRBV11-2 to TRBJ2-5; TRBD2 is a possible D gene (5 bases). V was pared by 1 base and J by 5 bases, with 17 bases between. Germline V lookup: CDR1 SGHAT, CDR2 FQNNGV. The CDR3 is 16 residues long. The CDR3 sequence: CASSLGLKADGETQYF. CDR3 DNA: TGTGCCAGCAGCTTAGGACTAAAGGCAGACGGGGAGACCCAGTACTTC.

The chain has TRBV29-1 and TRBJ2-5; D gene uncertain. The germline V gene encodes CDR1 SQVTM and CDR2 ANQGSEA. V was pared by 0 bases and J by 5 bases, with 7 bases between. This CDR3 has 12 residues. The CDR3 coding sequence is TGCAGCGTTGAAGAAGAATTTGAGACCCAGTACTTC. Translation gives CSVEEEFETQYF.

Comment on this clone: This CDR3 is also generated by other DNA sequences in the sample. In DNA, the CDR3 is TGCGCCAGCAGCTTAGGGGGCGCGGATGGCTACACCTTC. This translates into CASSLGGADGYTF. This chain links TRBV5-1 with TRBJ1-2; 7 bases match TRBD1. Germline V CDR1 and CDR2: SGHRS, YFSETQ. The CDR3 totals 13 residues. Germline trimming cut 2 bases from V and 6 bases from J; bases unmatched to any gene: 4.

The chain uses TRBV13 and TRBJ2-3; possible D gene TRBD2, 5 bases. With 4 bases removed from V and 2 bases from J, the gap between germline ends came to 10 bases. Germline CDR1 PRHDT, CDR2 FYEKMQ (reference sequence). CDR3 length: 14 residues. CDR3: CASSSLTNTDTQYF. For the CDR3, the DNA is TGTGCCAGCAGCTCCCTGACTAACACAGATACGCAGTATTTT.

The chain has TRBV19 and TRBJ2-7; 9 nucleotides agree with TRBD1. CDR1 LNHDA and CDR2 SQIVND come from the germline V gene (reference sequence). J lost 2 bases, V lost 9 bases, and 8 bases had no gene match. CDR3 length equals 14 residues. The CDR3 DNA is TGTGCCAGCGCTACGGGACAGGGCCCCTACGAGCAGTACTTC. This encodes CASATGQGPYEQYF.

A remark on this clone: At one end the junction does not follow the germline gene, possibly because of a read error. This chain connects TRBV5-5 to TRBJ1-2; 9 positions agree with TRBD1. Germline CDR1 is SGHKS and CDR2 is YYEKEE (reference sequence). CDR3 length: 14 amino acids. CDR3 sequence reads: CASTLGDRADGYTF. The CDR3 DNA reads as TGTGCCAGCACCTTGGGGGACAGGGCTGATGGCTACACCTTC.

The chain is built from TRBV2 and TRBJ1-2, with 8 bases lining up with TRBD1. CDR1 is SNHLY, CDR2 FYNNEI, per germline. The CDR3 runs 15 residues. V lost 4 bases, J lost 0 bases, and 4 bases stayed unmatched. CDR3 sequence (DNA): TGTGCCAGCAGTGGGTTGGGACAGGCTAACTATGGCTACACCTTC. This codes for CASSGLGQANYGYTF.

The chain has TRBV27 and TRBJ1-1; D is perhaps TRBD1 (6 bases). This CDR3 is 15 amino acids long. Germline V gene sequence: CDR1 MNHEY, CDR2 SMNVEV (reference sequence). V lost 1 base and J 1 base, leaving 10 bases between the germline ends. The chain's CDR3 is CASSLWGGQNTEAFF. The CDR3 nucleotides are TGTGCCAGCAGTTTATGGGGGGGCCAGAACACTGAAGCTTTCTTT.

This clone was counted once. The chain recombines TRBV11-1 with TRBJ2-2; D is perhaps TRBD2 (5 bases). This CDR3 contains 14 residues. Germline V gives CDR1 SGHAT, CDR2 FQDESV (reference sequence). V shed 7 bases and J shed 5 bases, with 14 bases lying between them. CDR3 sequence (DNA): TGTGCCAGCACCCGTCTCCGGGGTACCGGGGAGCTGTTTTTT. It codes for CASTRLRGTGELFF. Supplemented by reference TRBV11-1 and TRBJ2-2, the full variable domain reads EAEVAQSPRYKITEKSQAVAFWCDPISGHATLYWYRQILGQGPELLVQFQDESVVDDSQLPKDRFSAERLKGVDSTLKIQPAELGDSAMYLCASTRLRGTGELFFGEGSRLTVL.

The V and J genes are TRBV28 and TRBJ1-1; no clear D gene. This CDR3 spans 13 amino acids. Germline V CDR1 and CDR2: MDHEN, SYDVKM. V lost 3 bases to trimming and J lost 6 bases, with 11 bases between them. CDR3 in amino acids: CASSLRSRSEAFF. The CDR3 DNA is TGTGCCAGCAGTTTGAGGAGTAGGTCTGAAGCTTTCTTT.